These 32 T cell receptor beta chains originate from one sample sequenced in a study of beta chain features in type 1 diabetes. TCRB transcripts that were expressed got sequenced, as all of the isolated RNA had been reverse transcribed. TCRdb keeps only in-frame clones here, not all; method: immunoSEQ multiplex PCR. The table has some 900,000 clones, around a sixth seen once. Sequenced sample: naive CD4+ T cells from blood. Every receptor here comes from a woman aged 18-29 years in good health.

This clone was observed a handful of times. The same CDR3 also results from other DNA sequences found in this sample. The chain recombines TRBV11-2 with TRBJ2-1, with 8 positions matching TRBD2. V gave up 3 bases and J gave up 4 bases; unmatched junction bases: 5. The CDR3 extends over 15 amino acids. Germline V CDR1 and CDR2: SGHAT, FQNNGV. The CDR3 DNA reads TGTGCCAGCAGCTTTGGCCTAGCGGGTTACAATGAGCAGTTCTTC. The encoded protein is CASSFGLAGYNEQFF.

This clone was picked up a small number of times. The chain carries TRBV27 and TRBJ2-7; 11 nucleotides agree with TRBD2. This CDR3 region has 14 residues. With V trimmed by 6 bases and J by 4 bases, 5 bases remained unmatched. CDR1 and CDR2 (germline): MNHEY, SMNVEV (reference sequence). The CDR3 region has the DNA TGTGCCAGCAGCCCACTAGCGGGAGTATACGAGCAGTACTTC. It encodes CASSPLAGVYEQYF.

The chain is built from TRBV28 and TRBJ2-7; D is tentatively TRBD1 or TRBD2 (6 bases each). V shed 6 bases and J shed 7 bases, with 16 bases lying between them. The CDR3 is made up of 13 amino acids. Germline CDR1 MDHEN, CDR2 SYDVKM. The CDR3: CASRRTGAREQYF. The CDR3 DNA is TGTGCCAGCAGAAGGACGGGGGCAAGGGAGCAGTACTTC.

The CDR3: CASSILTSGANEQFF. DNA of the CDR3: TGTGCCAGTAGTATTTTGACTAGCGGGGCAAATGAGCAGTTCTTC. The chain couples TRBV19 to TRBJ2-1; 11 nucleotides line up with TRBD2. This CDR3 is 15 amino acids long. The trim removed 3 bases at V and 7 bases at J, leaving 5 bases unmatched. Germline CDR1 and CDR2: LNHDA and SQIVND (reference sequence).

The table lists this clone with a few counts. This sequence joins TRBV7-9 and TRBJ2-6; D is possibly TRBD1 (6 bases). The CDR3 is 17 residues long. V lost 5 bases and J lost 0, with 14 bases in between. Germline V gene data show CDR1 as SEHNR and CDR2 as FQNEAQ (reference sequence). The CDR3 sequence is CASSPPGHTSGANVLTF. The CDR3, as DNA: TGTGCCAGCAGCCCTCCGGGACACACCTCTGGGGCCAACGTCCTGACTTTC.

V is TRBV18 and J is TRBJ2-7, with a tentative D call TRBD2 (5 bases). The V gene lost 3 bases and the J gene lost 0 bases, with 15 bases spanning the gap. This CDR3 is 16 amino acids long. Germline V CDR1 and CDR2: KGHSH, LQKENI. DNA of the CDR3: TGTGCCAGCTCACCGCAGAGGGTGATGGACTCCTACGAGCAGTACTTC. Protein sequence: CASSPQRVMDSYEQYF.

V gene TRBV5-1 combines with J gene TRBJ2-3, with TRBD2 matching over 10 bases. V gave up 1 base and J gave up 2 bases; unmatched junction bases: 4. The CDR3 spans 16 residues. Looked up from germline, CDR1 is SGHRS and CDR2 is YFSETQ. CDR3 sequence reads: CASSLRTSGYTDTQYF. Here the CDR3 DNA reads TGCGCCAGCAGCTTGAGGACTAGCGGATACACAGATACGCAGTATTTT.

On this clone itself: At one of its ends the junction is not consistent with the germline gene, which may arise from a read error. The CDR3 spells CASSLGRQLSPLHF. CDR3 nucleotide sequence: TGTGCTAGCAGCTTAGGAAGACAGTTAAGCCCCCTCCACTTT. The chain combines TRBV7-7 with TRBJ1-6, with D possibly matching TRBD1 (5 bases). The CDR3 is 14 amino acids. CDR1 and CDR2 (germline): SSHAT, FNYEAQ (reference sequence). The whole variable domain, remainder taken from reference TRBV7-7 and TRBJ1-6, is GAGVSQSPRYKVTKRGQDVTLRCDPISSHATLYWYQQALGQGPEFLTYFNYEAQPDKSGLPSDRFSAERPEGSISTLTIQRTEQRDSAMYRCASSLGRQLSPLHFGNGTRLTVT.

This clone was seen more than once but under ten times. The V and J genes are TRBV27 and TRBJ2-2; tentative D call: TRBD1 (6 bases). V gave up 5 bases and J gave up 3 bases, with 13 bases separating them. The CDR3 is 15 residues long. CDR1 is MNHEY, CDR2 SMNVEV, per germline (reference sequence). The CDR3 DNA sequence: TGTGCCAGCAGTACGCGGACAGCCGACACCGGGGAGCTGTTTTTT. Its protein product is CASSTRTADTGELFF.

In its sample, this clone was seen many times. This rearrangement joins TRBV10-3 to TRBJ2-6; either TRBD1 or TRBD2 may fit D (6 bases each). V lost 7 bases, J lost 2 bases, and 9 bases lay in between. There are 14 residues in the CDR3. Germline CDR1 and CDR2: ENHRY and SYGVKD. The CDR3 here is CAIMGGPGANVLTF. The CDR3 DNA follows: TGTGCCATCATGGGGGGCCCTGGGGCCAACGTCCTGACTTTC.

The rearrangement links TRBV2 to TRBJ2-2; TRBD2 aligns across 9 bases. The CDR3 is 15 residues long. CDR1 is SNHLY and CDR2 is FYNNEI in the germline V gene. The trim removed 3 bases at V and 1 base at J, leaving 0 bases unmatched. CDR3 in amino acids: CASSETSGNTGELFF. The CDR3 DNA follows: TGTGCCAGCAGTGAGACTAGCGGGAACACCGGGGAGCTGTTTTTT.

There are a few counts of this clone. This chain uses TRBV11-2 with TRBJ2-5; 10 bases align to TRBD1. V gave up 5 bases and J gave up 5 bases; unmatched junction bases: 11. The germline V gene has CDR1 SGHAT and CDR2 FQNNGV. The CDR3 sequence is 16 residues long. CDR3 in amino acids: CASSLWTGGQWETQYF. The CDR3 bases are TGTGCCAGCAGCCTATGGACAGGGGGTCAGTGGGAGACCCAGTACTTC.

This clone was seen a handful of times. In DNA, the CDR3 is TGCGCCAGCAGCTTCGGGGCCCAAGAGACCCAGTACTTC. Its protein product is CASSFGAQETQYF. This chain connects TRBV5-1 to TRBJ2-5; D tentatively reads TRBD1 or TRBD2 (5 bases each). This CDR3 has 13 amino acids. V lost 2 bases and J 1 base, leaving 6 bases between the germline ends. Germline lookup yields CDR1 SGHRS and CDR2 YFSETQ.

This clone was seen a handful of times. This chain connects TRBV19 to TRBJ2-1; 7 bases map to TRBD2. Losses at the gene ends were 3 bases for V and 4 bases for J; bases not matched to a gene: 6. Germline CDR1 reads LNHDA; CDR2 reads SQIVND (reference sequence). The CDR3 is 15 amino acids. CDR3 residues: CASSIRASGYNEQFF. CDR3 sequence (DNA): TGTGCCAGTAGTATTCGGGCTAGCGGATACAATGAGCAGTTCTTC.

This clone was picked up a small number of times. This sequence joins TRBV7-8 and TRBJ1-2; 7 nucleotides match TRBD1. The CDR3 has 14 residues. The V gene's germline CDR1 is SGHVS and CDR2 FQNEAQ. V lost 4 bases, J lost 3 bases, and 5 bases stayed unmatched. CDR3 protein: CASSSSTGYYGYTF. CDR3 coding DNA: TGTGCCAGCAGCTCCTCGACAGGGTACTATGGCTACACCTTC. Full variable domain (outside the CDR3, taken from reference TRBV7-8 and TRBJ1-2): GAGVSQSPRYKVAKRGQDVALRCDPISGHVSLFWYQQALGQGPEFLTYFQNEAQLDKSGLPSDRFFAERPEGSVSTLKIQRTQQEDSAVYLCASSSSTGYYGYTFGSGTRLTVV.

The chain links TRBV28 to TRBJ1-5; no reliable D call. The CDR3 covers 15 residues. The V end was cut by 4 bases, the J end by 2 bases, with 12 bases between. The germline V gene has CDR1 MDHEN and CDR2 SYDVKM. CDR3 sequence (DNA): TGTGCCAGCAGTTGGCCGGGTACCGGCAATCAGCCCCAGCATTTT. As protein: CASSWPGTGNQPQHF.

Worth noting for this clone: Other DNA sequences of this sample code for an identical CDR3. The V and J genes are TRBV7-2 and TRBJ2-7; no definite D call. The V end lost 1 base, the J end lost 3 bases, and 7 bases lay between the germline ends. Germline V gene lookup returns CDR1 SGHTA and CDR2 FQGNSA. This CDR3 contains 13 residues. CDR3 nucleotides: TGTGCCAGCAGCTTAGGTTGGGGCTACGAGCAGTACTTC. Amino acids: CASSLGWGYEQYF.

In this sample, this clone turned up a few times. The chain joins TRBV29-1 to TRBJ1-1, with a tentative D call TRBD1 (6 bases). The CDR3 has 13 residues. V dropped 5 bases and J dropped 0 bases, with 10 bases sitting between them. Germline values: CDR1 SQVTM, CDR2 ANQGSEA. The CDR3 DNA follows: TGCAGCGTTCGGCAGGGGATGAACACTGAAGCTTTCTTT. Protein: CSVRQGMNTEAFF.

In its sample, this clone was seen a few times. The chain couples TRBV28 to TRBJ1-1; a possible D gene is TRBD1 (6 bases). With 8 bases removed from V and 10 bases from J, the gap between germline ends came to 8 bases. The length of the CDR3 is 9 residues. Germline assignment: CDR1 MDHEN and CDR2 SYDVKM. As DNA, the CDR3 is TGTGCCAGCGGGACATCAGCTTTCTTT. Protein product: CASGTSAFF.

The rearrangement joins TRBV2 to TRBJ1-4, with no clear D. This CDR3 has 14 residues. The V gene lost 5 bases and the J gene lost 7 bases, with 14 bases spanning the gap. Germline values: CDR1 SNHLY, CDR2 FYNNEI. For the CDR3, the DNA is TGTGCCAGCAGTAACAGATCCCCTGCTGAAAAACTGTTTTTT. As protein: CASSNRSPAEKLFF. Supplemented by reference TRBV2 and TRBJ1-4, the full variable domain reads EPEVTQTPSHQVTQMGQEVILRCVPISNHLYFYWYRQILGQKVEFLVSFYNNEISEKSEIFDDQFSVERPDGSNFTLKIRSTKLEDSAMYFCASSNRSPAEKLFFGSGTQLSVL.

This clone was detected only a few times. The chain employs TRBV6-5 and TRBJ2-2; 9 nucleotides line up with TRBD1. J gave up 4 bases and V 3 bases, and 3 bases lay outside the gene matches. There are 15 residues in the CDR3. CDR1 MNHEY and CDR2 SVGAGI come from the germline V gene. CDR3 bases: TGTGCCAGCAGTTATGGGGACAGGGTCACCGGGGAGCTGTTTTTT. It specifies CASSYGDRVTGELFF.

This clone was counted a few times. The chain is built from TRBV6-5 and TRBJ1-1; 8 bases match TRBD1. CDR1 is MNHEY, CDR2 SVGAGI, per germline. The CDR3 totals 15 residues. The V and J ends lost 5 bases and 1 base, in that order; junction bases with no gene match: 6. The CDR3 loop reads CASSRLGTGNTEAFF. In DNA form, the CDR3 reads TGTGCCAGCAGTAGGCTCGGGACAGGGAACACTGAAGCTTTCTTT.

The rearrangement joins TRBV28 to TRBJ2-1, with 11 bases aligning to TRBD2. The CDR3 contains 16 residues. J lost 7 bases, V lost 4 bases, and 9 bases had no gene match. CDR1 is MDHEN, CDR2 SYDVKM, per germline. The CDR3 DNA reads TGTGCCAGCAGTTCCTTTACTAGCGGGAGTAAGAATGAGCAGTTCTTC. It is translated as CASSSFTSGSKNEQFF.

This clone was counted a few times. The gene calls are TRBV4-3 and TRBJ2-7, with 7 positions matching TRBD2. Germline V gene data show CDR1 as LGHNA and CDR2 as YSLEER. V was clipped by 0 bases and J by 1 base; unmatched bases: 12. This CDR3 contains 18 residues. CDR3 bases: TGCGCCAGCAGCCAAGATCTGTTTGCGGGAGTCTCTTCCTACGAGCAGTACTTC. This codes for CASSQDLFAGVSSYEQYF.

V usage is TRBV7-9 and J usage is TRBJ2-7; 9 nucleotides agree with TRBD1. The CDR3 is 16 amino acids. V dropped 1 base and J dropped 4; count of bases not matched to a gene: 8. Per the germline V gene, CDR1 is SEHNR and CDR2 is FQNEAQ (reference sequence). CDR3 in amino acids: CASSLGRGQGSYEQYF. As DNA, the CDR3 is TGTGCCAGCAGCTTAGGGAGGGGACAGGGATCTTACGAGCAGTACTTC.

CDR3 coding DNA: TGTGCCAGCAGCTTGGTAGGGAAAGGCGCCAACTACGAGCAGTACTTC. It encodes CASSLVGKGANYEQYF. V is TRBV5-4 and J is TRBJ2-7, with D hard to call. The germline V gene has CDR1 SGHNT and CDR2 YYREEE (reference sequence). This CDR3 region has 16 residues. Trimming left V 0 bases short and J 3 bases short, with 16 bases between.

The chain carries TRBV6-5 and TRBJ1-5; 10 nucleotides align to TRBD1. The CDR3 loop spans 15 amino acids. CDR1 is MNHEY and CDR2 is SVGAGI in the germline V gene. Trimming cost V 6 bases and J 0 bases; bases outside gene matches: 2. CDR3 region: CASRTGGYSNQPQHF. CDR3 nucleotide sequence: TGTGCCAGCAGGACAGGGGGCTATAGCAATCAGCCCCAGCATTTT.

The chain has TRBV7-2 and TRBJ2-4, with 10 nucleotides matching TRBD2. The germline V gene has CDR1 SGHTA and CDR2 FQGNSA. The J segment lost 7 bases and the V segment lost 1 base, leaving 7 bases of the junction unmatched. The CDR3 has 16 amino acids. The CDR3 sequence is CASSLVAAGGGNIQYF. DNA for the CDR3: TGTGCCAGCAGCTTAGTGGCAGCGGGAGGGGGGAACATTCAGTACTTC. The whole variable domain, filled in from reference TRBV7-2 and TRBJ2-4, reads GAGVSQSPSNKVTEKGKDVELRCDPISGHTALYWYRQSLGQGLEFLIYFQGNSAPDKSGLPSDRFSAERTGGSVSTLTIQRTQQEDSAVYLCASSLVAAGGGNIQYFGAGTRLSVL.

This clone was seen a handful of times. The rearrangement uses TRBV11-2 and TRBJ2-5, with 10 bases matching TRBD1. CDR3 size: 17 residues. Germline V gene data show CDR1 as SGHAT and CDR2 as FQNNGV. V trimming: 0 bases; J trimming: 4 bases; junction bases outside the gene matches: 8. DNA for the CDR3: TGTGCCAGCAGCTTAGATGGTCGACAGGGGGCGGGAGAGACCCAGTACTTC. Protein: CASSLDGRQGAGETQYF.

The chain has TRBV4-3 and TRBJ2-1; 7 nucleotides agree with TRBD1. The CDR3 length is 15 residues. V was clipped by 3 bases and J by 9 bases; unmatched bases: 11. Per the germline V gene, CDR1 is LGHNA and CDR2 is YSLEER. CDR3 amino acids: CASSHLLGGQGEQFF. CDR3 DNA sequence: TGCGCCAGCAGCCACCTACTAGGGGGCCAGGGTGAGCAGTTCTTC.

In its sample, this clone was seen a few times. V is TRBV15 and J is TRBJ1-4; no definite D call. This CDR3 is 13 amino acids long. Per germline, CDR1 LNHNV and CDR2 YYDKDF (reference sequence). Trimming took 6 bases from V and 3 from J, leaving 8 bases between them. For the CDR3, the DNA is TGTGCCACCAGTAGAACGGCTAATGAAAAACTGTTTTTT. Protein: CATSRTANEKLFF.

With regard to this clone: This sample also contains other DNA sequences that code for the same CDR3. This rearrangement joins TRBV7-9 to TRBJ2-7, with D perhaps TRBD1 (5 bases). The CDR3 totals 14 residues. Germline V gene lookup returns CDR1 SEHNR and CDR2 FQNEAQ (reference sequence). Between the trimmed V and J ends, which lost 1 base and 1 base, there was a span of 8 bases. CDR3 residues: CASSLGQPSYEQYF. The CDR3 DNA sequence: TGTGCCAGCAGCTTAGGACAGCCGTCCTACGAGCAGTACTTC. The variable domain in full, with the rest retrieved from reference TRBV7-9 and TRBJ2-7, is DTGVSQNPRHKITKRGQNVTFRCDPISEHNRLYWYRQTLGQGPEFLTYFQNEAQLEKSRLLSDRFSAERPKGSFSTLEIQRTEQGDSAMYLCASSLGQPSYEQYFGPGTRLTVT.